This TCR beta chain was captured by sequencing in a study of T cells after yellow fever vaccination. Germline V gives CDR1 DFQATT, CDR2 SNEGSKA (reference sequence). The CDR3 contains 14 residues. Trimming pared 3 bases from V and 0 bases from J, leaving 11 bases between. This clonotype showed up just a few times. TCRdb reanalysed the 5' RACE reads using MiXCR and keeps one entry per CDR3 protein. Of around 310,000 distinct CDR3 sequences listed, 8.5% to 9% were seen once; the top ten hold roughly 18%. This specimen was PBMCs, taken on the day of the first yellow fever vaccination. This chain joins TRBV20-1 and TRBJ1-1; D ambiguous. This receptor was obtained from a man between 18 and 35 years old who received the YFV17D yellow fever vaccine. The CDR3 nucleotides read TGCAGTGCTAGCAAGGCGGGCTTGAACACTGAAGCTTTCTTT. It codes for CSASKAGLNTEAFF.